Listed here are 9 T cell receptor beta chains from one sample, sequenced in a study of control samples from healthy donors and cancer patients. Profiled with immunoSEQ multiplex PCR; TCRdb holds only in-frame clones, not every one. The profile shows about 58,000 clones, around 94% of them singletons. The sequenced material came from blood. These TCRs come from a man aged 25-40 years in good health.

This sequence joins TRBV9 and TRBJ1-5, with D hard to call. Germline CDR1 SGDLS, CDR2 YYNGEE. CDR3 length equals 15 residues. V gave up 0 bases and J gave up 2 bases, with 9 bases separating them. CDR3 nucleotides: TGTGCCAGCAGCGTAGCGGCAGAGCGCAATCAGCCCCAGCATTTT. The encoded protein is CASSVAAERNQPQHF.

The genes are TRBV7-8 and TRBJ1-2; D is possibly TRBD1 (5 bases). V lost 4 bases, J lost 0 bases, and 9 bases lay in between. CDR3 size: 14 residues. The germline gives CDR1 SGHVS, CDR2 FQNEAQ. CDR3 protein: CASSSTVTNYGYTF. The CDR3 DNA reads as TGTGCCAGCAGCTCGACAGTTACTAACTATGGCTACACCTTC.

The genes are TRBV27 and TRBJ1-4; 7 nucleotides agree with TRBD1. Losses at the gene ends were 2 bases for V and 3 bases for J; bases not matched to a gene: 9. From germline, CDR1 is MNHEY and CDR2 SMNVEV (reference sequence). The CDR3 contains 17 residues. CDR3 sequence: CASSLRRYRGPNEKLFF. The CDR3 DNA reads TGTGCCAGCAGTTTAAGAAGGTATAGGGGGCCTAATGAAAAACTGTTTTTT. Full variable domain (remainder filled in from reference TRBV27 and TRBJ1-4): EAQVTQNPRYLITVTGKKLTVTCSQNMNHEYMSWYRQDPGLGLRQIYYSMNVEVTDKGDVPEGYKVSRKEKRNFPLILESPSPNQTSLYFCASSLRRYRGPNEKLFFGSGTQLSVL.

The CDR3 DNA follows: TGTGCCACCAGCAGGGCCAGGGTCCCTAATGAAAAACTGTTTTTT. It is translated as CATSRARVPNEKLFF. The rearrangement links TRBV15 to TRBJ1-4, with a tentative D call TRBD1 (5 bases). Germline CDR1 LNHNV, CDR2 YYDKDF (reference sequence). The CDR3 is made up of 15 amino acids. The ends were cut back, 3 bases at V and 3 bases at J, with 11 bases in the middle.

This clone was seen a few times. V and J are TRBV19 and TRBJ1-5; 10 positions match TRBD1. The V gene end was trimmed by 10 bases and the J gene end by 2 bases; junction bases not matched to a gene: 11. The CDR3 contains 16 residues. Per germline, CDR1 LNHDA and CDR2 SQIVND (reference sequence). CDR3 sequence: CATTHSGTGGNQPQHF. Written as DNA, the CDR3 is TGTGCCACCACACACTCCGGGACAGGGGGCAATCAGCCCCAGCATTTT.

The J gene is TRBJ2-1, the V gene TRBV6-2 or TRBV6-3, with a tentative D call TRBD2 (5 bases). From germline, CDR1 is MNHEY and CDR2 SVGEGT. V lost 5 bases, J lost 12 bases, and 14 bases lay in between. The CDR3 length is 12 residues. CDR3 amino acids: CASSPEAGGQFF. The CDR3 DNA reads TGTGCCAGCAGTCCCGAAGCTGGAGGGCAGTTCTTC.

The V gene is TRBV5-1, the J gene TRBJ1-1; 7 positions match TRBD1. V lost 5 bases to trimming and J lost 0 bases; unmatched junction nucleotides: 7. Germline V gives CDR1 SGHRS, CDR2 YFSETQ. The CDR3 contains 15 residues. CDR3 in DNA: TGCGCCAGCAGGGACAGGACAGACCTGAACACTGAAGCTTTCTTT. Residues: CASRDRTDLNTEAFF.

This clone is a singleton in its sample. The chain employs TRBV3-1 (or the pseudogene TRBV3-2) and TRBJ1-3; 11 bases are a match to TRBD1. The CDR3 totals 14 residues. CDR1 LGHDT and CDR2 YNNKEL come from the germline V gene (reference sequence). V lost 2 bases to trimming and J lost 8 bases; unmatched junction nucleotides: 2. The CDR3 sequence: CASSQMGQGDTIYF. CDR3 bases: TGTGCCAGCAGCCAAATGGGACAGGGGGACACCATATATTTT.

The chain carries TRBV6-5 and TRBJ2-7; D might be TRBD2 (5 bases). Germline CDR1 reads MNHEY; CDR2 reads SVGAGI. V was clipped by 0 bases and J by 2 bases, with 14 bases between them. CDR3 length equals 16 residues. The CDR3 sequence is CASSYSVGESPYEQYF. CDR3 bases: TGTGCCAGCAGTTACTCCGTCGGGGAATCCCCCTACGAGCAGTACTTC.